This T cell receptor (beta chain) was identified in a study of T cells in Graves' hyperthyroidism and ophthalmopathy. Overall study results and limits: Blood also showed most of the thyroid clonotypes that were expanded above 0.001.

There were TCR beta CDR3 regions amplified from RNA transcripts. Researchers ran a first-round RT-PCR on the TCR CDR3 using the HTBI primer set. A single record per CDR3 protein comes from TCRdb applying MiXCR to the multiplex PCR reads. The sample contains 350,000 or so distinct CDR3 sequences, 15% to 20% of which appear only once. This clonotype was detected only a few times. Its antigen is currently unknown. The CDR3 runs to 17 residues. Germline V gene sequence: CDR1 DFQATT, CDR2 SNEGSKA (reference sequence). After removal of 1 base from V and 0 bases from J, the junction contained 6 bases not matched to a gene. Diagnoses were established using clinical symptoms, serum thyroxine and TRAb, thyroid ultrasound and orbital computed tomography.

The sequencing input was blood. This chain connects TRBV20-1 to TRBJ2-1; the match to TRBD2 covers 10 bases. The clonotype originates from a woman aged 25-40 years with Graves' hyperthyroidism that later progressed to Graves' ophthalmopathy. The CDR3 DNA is TGCAGTGCTAGAGGGTTTAGCGGGAGGATCTCCTACAATGAGCAGTTCTTC. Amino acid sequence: CSARGFSGRISYNEQFF.